The next 3 T cell receptor beta chains were all read from a single sample in a study of cytomegalovirus exposure and HLA in healthy donors. With 60 Vbeta and 13 Jbeta primers, the PCR was carried out. Assay used: immunoSEQ multiplex PCR; TCRdb lists only in-frame clones, some missing. Here the sample spans 150,000 to 200,000 clones, 68% being singletons. The sample consisted of PBMCs. The receptors here all came from a middle-aged man in good health and CMV-seronegative.

In its sample, this clone was seen a few times. The chain is built from TRBV4-1 and TRBJ1-2; D unclear. The V gene lost 6 bases and the J gene lost 0 bases, with 14 bases spanning the gap. This CDR3 is built from 15 residues. Per the germline V gene, CDR1 is MGHRA and CDR2 is YSYEKL. The CDR3 spells CASRQTFIANYGYTF. The CDR3 region has the DNA TGCGCCAGCAGACAAACTTTCATAGCTAACTATGGCTACACCTTC.

This chain uses TRBV14 with TRBJ1-6; D gene ambiguous. CDR3 size: 17 residues. CDR1 is SGHDN, CDR2 FVKESK, per germline. V dropped 1 base and J dropped 0 bases, with 10 bases sitting between them. CDR3 nucleotide sequence: TGTGCCAGCAGCCAAGTTGTAAGGAGCTCCTATAATTCACCCCTCCACTTT. The encoded protein is CASSQVVRSSYNSPLHF.

The chain joins TRBV7-8 to TRBJ1-5; TRBD1 might be the D (5 bases). Trimming shortened V by 1 base and J by 2 bases, and 6 bases separated the two germline ends. Germline V lookup: CDR1 SGHVS, CDR2 FQNEAQ. The CDR3 consists of 14 residues. This CDR3 is CASSLEGRNQPQHF. The CDR3 nucleotides are TGTGCCAGCAGCTTAGAGGGGCGCAATCAGCCCCAGCATTTT.